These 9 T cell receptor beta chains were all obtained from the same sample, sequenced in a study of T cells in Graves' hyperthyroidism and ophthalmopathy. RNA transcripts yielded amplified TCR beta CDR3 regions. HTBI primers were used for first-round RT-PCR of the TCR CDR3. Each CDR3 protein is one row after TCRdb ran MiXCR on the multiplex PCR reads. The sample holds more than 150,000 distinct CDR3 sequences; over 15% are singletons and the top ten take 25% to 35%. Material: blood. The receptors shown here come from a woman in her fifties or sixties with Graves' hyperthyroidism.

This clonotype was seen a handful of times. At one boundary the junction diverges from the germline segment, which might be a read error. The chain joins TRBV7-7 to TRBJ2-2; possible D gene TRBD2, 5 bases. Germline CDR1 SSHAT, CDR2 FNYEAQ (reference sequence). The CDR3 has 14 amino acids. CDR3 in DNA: TGTGCTAGCAGCATCTCCTCGGGGACCGGGGAGCTGTTTTTT. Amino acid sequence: CASSISSGTGELFF.

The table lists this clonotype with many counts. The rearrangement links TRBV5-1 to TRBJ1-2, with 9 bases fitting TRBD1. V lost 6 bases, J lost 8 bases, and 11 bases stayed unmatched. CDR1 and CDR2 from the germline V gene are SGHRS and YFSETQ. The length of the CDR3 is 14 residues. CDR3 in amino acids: CASKPTGTGNGYTF. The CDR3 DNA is TGCGCCAGCAAGCCAACCGGGACAGGGAACGGCTACACCTTC.

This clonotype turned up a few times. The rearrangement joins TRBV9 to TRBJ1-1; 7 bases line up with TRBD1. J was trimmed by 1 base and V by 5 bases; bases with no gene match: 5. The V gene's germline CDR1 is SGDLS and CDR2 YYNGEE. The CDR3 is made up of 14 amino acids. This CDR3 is CASSSGGENTEAFF. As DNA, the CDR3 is TGTGCCAGCAGTTCAGGGGGGGAGAACACTGAAGCTTTCTTT.

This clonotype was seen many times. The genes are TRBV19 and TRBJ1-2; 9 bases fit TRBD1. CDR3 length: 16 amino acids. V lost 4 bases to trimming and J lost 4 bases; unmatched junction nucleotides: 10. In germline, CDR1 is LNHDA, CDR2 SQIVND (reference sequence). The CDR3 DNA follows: TGTGCCAGTAGTAGCCCAACAGGGGGCTGGAGCTATGGCTACACCTTC. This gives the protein CASSSPTGGWSYGYTF.

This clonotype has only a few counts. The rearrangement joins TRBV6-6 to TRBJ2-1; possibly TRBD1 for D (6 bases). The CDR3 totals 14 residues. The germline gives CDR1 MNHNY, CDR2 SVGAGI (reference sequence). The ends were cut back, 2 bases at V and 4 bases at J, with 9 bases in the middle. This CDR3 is CASSYTGPYNEQFF. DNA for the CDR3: TGTGCCAGCAGTTACACAGGGCCGTACAATGAGCAGTTCTTC.

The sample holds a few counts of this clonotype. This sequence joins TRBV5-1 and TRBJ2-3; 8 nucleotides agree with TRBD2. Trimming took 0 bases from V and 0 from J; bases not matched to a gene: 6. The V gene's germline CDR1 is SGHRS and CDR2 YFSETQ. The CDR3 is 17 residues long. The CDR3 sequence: CASSLERGYTSTDTQYF. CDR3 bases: TGCGCCAGCAGCTTGGAGCGGGGGTACACTAGCACAGATACGCAGTATTTT.

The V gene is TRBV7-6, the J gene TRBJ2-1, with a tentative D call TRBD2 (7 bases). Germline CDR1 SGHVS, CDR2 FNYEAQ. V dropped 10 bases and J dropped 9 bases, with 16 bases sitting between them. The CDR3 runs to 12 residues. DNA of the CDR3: TGTGCCACGGGAAGGGGAGGGGGTGAGCAGTTCTTC. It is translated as CATGRGGGEQFF. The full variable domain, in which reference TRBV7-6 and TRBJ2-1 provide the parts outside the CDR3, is GAGVSQSPRYKVTKRGQDVALRCDPISGHVSLYWYRQALGQGPEFLTYFNYEAQQDKSGLPNDRFSAERPEGSISTLTIQRTEQRDSAMYRCATGRGGGEQFFGPGTRLTVL.

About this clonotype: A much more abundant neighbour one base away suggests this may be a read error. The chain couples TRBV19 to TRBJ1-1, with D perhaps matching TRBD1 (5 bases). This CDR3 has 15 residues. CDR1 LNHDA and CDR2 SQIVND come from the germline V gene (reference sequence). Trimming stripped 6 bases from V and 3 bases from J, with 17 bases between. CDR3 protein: CASSSTRGMDTEAFF. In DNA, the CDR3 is TGTGCCAGTAGCTCGACAAGGGGTATGGACACTGAAGCTTTCTTT.

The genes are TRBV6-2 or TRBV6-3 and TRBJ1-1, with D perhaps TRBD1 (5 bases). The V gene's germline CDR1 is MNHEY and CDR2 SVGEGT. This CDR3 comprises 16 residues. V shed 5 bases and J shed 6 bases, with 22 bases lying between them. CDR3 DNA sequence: TGTGCCAGCAGTCACGGTACAGGTGACACCGGGGCTGAAGCTTTCTTT. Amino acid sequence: CASSHGTGDTGAEAFF.